The 14 T cell receptor beta chains presented below share a single source sample, sequenced in a study of control samples from healthy donors and cancer patients. Libraries were prepared by immunoSEQ multiplex PCR; TCRdb keeps only in-frame clonotypes and omits some of them. This table holds 93,000 or so clones, around 89% found once. The specimen was PBMCs. The receptors stem from a man aged 60 to 69 with lung cancer.

The gene calls are TRBV5-1 and TRBJ2-1; weak D call: TRBD2 (6 bases). Germline CDR1 reads SGHRS; CDR2 reads YFSETQ. The CDR3 has 13 residues. Trimming shortened V by 5 bases and J by 8 bases, and 14 bases separated the two germline ends. In DNA form, the CDR3 reads TGCGCCAGCAGTTCGGGACTGTCCCATGAGCAGTTCTTC. This sequence encodes CASSSGLSHEQFF.

The chain couples TRBV6-4 to TRBJ1-4; a weak D match, TRBD1 (6 bases). The germline CDR1 and CDR2 sequences are MRHNA and SNTAGT. Trimming took 0 bases from V and 8 from J, leaving 13 bases between them. This CDR3 is 15 amino acids long. The CDR3 DNA reads TGTGCCAGCAGTGACTCTGGGGGCGCGAGAGAAAAACTGTTTTTT. It encodes CASSDSGGAREKLFF.

This rearrangement joins TRBV7-9 to TRBJ2-1; D remains unclear. Trimming removed 2 bases at V and 10 bases at J, with 9 bases between. CDR1 is SEHNR, CDR2 FQNEAQ, per germline (reference sequence). CDR3 length equals 12 residues. Here the CDR3 reads CASSLSSPEQFF. The DNA for the CDR3 is TGTGCCAGCAGCTTATCCTCGCCAGAGCAGTTCTTC.

V is TRBV6-5 and J is TRBJ2-2; 10 nucleotides match TRBD2. Looked up from germline, CDR1 is MNHEY and CDR2 is SVGAGI. The CDR3 sequence is 16 residues long. V dropped 0 bases and J dropped 7; count of bases not matched to a gene: 5. The chain's CDR3 is CASSYSSGGASGELFF. For the CDR3, the DNA is TGTGCCAGCAGTTACTCGAGCGGGGGGGCGAGCGGGGAGCTGTTTTTT.

The chain couples TRBV2 to TRBJ1-6; 9 positions agree with TRBD1. This CDR3 contains 14 residues. CDR1 and CDR2 (germline): SNHLY, FYNNEI. J lost 7 bases, V lost 6 bases, and 4 bases had no gene match. In nucleotides, the CDR3 is TGTGCCAGCAGACGACAGGGGGTAAATTCACCCCTCCACTTT. This sequence encodes CASRRQGVNSPLHF. Variable domain in full (rest from reference TRBV2 and TRBJ1-6): EPEVTQTPSHQVTQMGQEVILRCVPISNHLYFYWYRQILGQKVEFLVSFYNNEISEKSEIFDDQFSVERPDGSNFTLKIRSTKLEDSAMYFCASRRQGVNSPLHFGNGTRLTVT.

The chain employs TRBV6-5 and TRBJ1-1, with D perhaps TRBD1 (5 bases). Germline CDR1 is MNHEY and CDR2 is SVGAGI. Trimming took off 6 bases at V and 12 bases at J, with 14 bases between the two ends. The CDR3 extends over 11 amino acids. CDR3 loop: CASSAGQATFF. CDR3 coding DNA: TGTGCCAGCAGCGCCGGACAAGCTACTTTCTTT.

This clone appeared once. The chain recombines TRBV29-1 with TRBJ1-4; D remains ambiguous. Germline V CDR1 and CDR2: SQVTM, ANQGSEA. Trimming removed 7 bases from V and 3 bases from J, with 12 bases in between. CDR3 length: 13 amino acids. The CDR3, as DNA: TGCAGCGCCTGGACTGCCCCTAATGAAAAACTGTTTTTT. Amino acids: CSAWTAPNEKLFF.

The gene calls are TRBV5-6 and TRBJ1-6; tentative D call: TRBD1 (6 bases). Germline lookup yields CDR1 SGHDT and CDR2 YYEEEE. Deletions cut 3 bases from V and 8 bases from J, with 15 bases between. This CDR3 is 15 amino acids long. CDR3 nucleotide sequence: TGTGCCAGCAGCTGGGGGCAGGCGCGGGATTCACCCCTCCACTTT. Translated, it gives CASSWGQARDSPLHF.

This rearrangement joins TRBV11-2 to TRBJ2-1, with a weak D call TRBD2 (6 bases). This CDR3 comprises 16 residues. With 0 bases removed from V and 5 bases from J, the gap between germline ends came to 14 bases. Germline assignment: CDR1 SGHAT and CDR2 FQNNGV. The CDR3 here is CASSLDLRGLDNEQFF. The DNA of the CDR3 is TGTGCCAGCAGCTTAGATCTCCGGGGACTTGACAATGAGCAGTTCTTC. The full variable domain, its missing parts supplied by reference TRBV11-2 and TRBJ2-1, is EAGVAQSPRYKIIEKRQSVAFWCNPISGHATLYWYQQILGQGPKLLIQFQNNGVVDDSQLPKDRFSAERLKGVDSTLKIQPAKLEDSAVYLCASSLDLRGLDNEQFFGPGTRLTVL.

This chain links TRBV4-1 with TRBJ1-1, with D possibly being TRBD1 (6 bases). CDR1 MGHRA and CDR2 YSYEKL come from the germline V gene. This CDR3 comprises 14 residues. Trimming left V 3 bases short and J 5 bases short, with 13 bases between. The CDR3 sequence is CASSHLQGGTEAFF. Written as DNA, the CDR3 is TGCGCCAGCAGCCATCTACAGGGTGGGACTGAAGCTTTCTTT.

CDR3 nucleotide sequence: TGCGCCAGCAGCTTGACAGGGCGTAGTCATGAAAAACTGTTTTTT. Amino acids: CASSLTGRSHEKLFF. The chain joins TRBV5-1 to TRBJ1-4; D might be TRBD1 (6 bases). The CDR3 covers 15 residues. Trimming removed 1 base from V and 6 bases from J, with 13 bases in between. CDR1 and CDR2 (germline): SGHRS, YFSETQ.

The rearrangement uses TRBV7-3 and TRBJ2-3, with D unresolved. Germline V gives CDR1 SGHTA, CDR2 FQGTGA. V was pared by 4 bases and J by 6 bases, with 11 bases between. CDR3 length: 13 residues. The CDR3 region has the DNA TGTGCCAGCAGCTCAGCCTCGTTGGATACGCAGTATTTT. Translation gives CASSSASLDTQYF.

The rearrangement joins TRBV18 to TRBJ2-1; D ambiguous. CDR1 is KGHSH, CDR2 LQKENI, per germline. There are 19 residues in the CDR3. Trimming cost V 0 bases and J 0 bases, with 18 bases left between them. As DNA, the CDR3 is TGTGCCAGCTCACCACCGTCGGACGAGTCATCAAGCTCCTACAATGAGCAGTTCTTC. It yields the protein CASSPPSDESSSSYNEQFF.

The rearrangement uses TRBV6-1 and TRBJ2-4, with D possibly being TRBD1 (5 bases). The CDR3 contains 17 residues. V was cut by 0 bases and J by 0 bases, with 12 bases left in between. CDR1 and CDR2 (germline): MNHNS, SASEGT. The CDR3 coding sequence is TGTGCCAGCAGTGAAGCCAGGGCGCCTGGAGCCAAAAACATTCAGTACTTC. This gives the protein CASSEARAPGAKNIQYF.